This is a list of T cell receptor beta chains from one sample in a study of control samples from healthy donors and cancer patients. Assay used: immunoSEQ multiplex PCR; TCRdb lists only in-frame clones, some missing. The sample carries around 250,000 clones, approximately 80% recorded once. The sequencing input was PBMCs. All receptors come from a woman aged 55 to 70 with lung cancer. Both conserved end residues are part of each CDR3. D genes are given only for firm matches. Not all rows give a size; the values are once, few, many and, for expanded clones, a class.

TGTGCCATCAGTGCGGACAGCCTCAATCAGCCCCAGCATTTT CAISADSLNQPQHF TRBV10-3 - - TRBJ1-5
TGTGCCAGCAGCGGGTCGGGAGGGAGTGCGTACATTCAGTACTTC CASSGSGGSAYIQYF TRBV7-2 TRBD2 once TRBJ2-4
TGTGCCAGCAGTTTGACGGGGCCGAGCTCCTATAATTCACCCCTCCACTTT CASSLTGPSSYNSPLHF TRBV27 - - TRBJ1-6
TGTGCCAGCAGCTTGTGGACCGTCAATCAGCCCCAGCATTTT CASSLWTVNQPQHF TRBV5-6 - - TRBJ1-5
TGCGCCAGCAGTCAATCGTGGGGGAACACTGAAGCTTTCTTT CASSQSWGNTEAFF TRBV23-1 - - TRBJ1-1
TGCGCCAGCAGCTCCACAGGGGGCTCGAACACTGAAGCTTTCTTT CASSSTGGSNTEAFF TRBV5-1 TRBD1 - TRBJ1-1
TGCAGCGTTTTCCGACAGGGTTTGAATTATTTCTCCGATCTAGTTGCAACTAATGAAAAACTGTTTTTT CSVFRQGLNYFSDLVATNEKLFF TRBV29-1 TRBD1 - TRBJ1-4
TGTGCCAGTAGACCGGGACAGGGGGCGAGTTATGGCTACACCTTC CASRPGQGASYGYTF TRBV19 TRBD1 - TRBJ1-2
TGTGCCAGCAGGAGTAGGGGGACGACCGGGGAGCTGTTTTTT CASRSRGTTGELFF TRBV25-1 - - TRBJ2-2
TGTGCCAGCAGTGAAGCTCCGACCGGAACCGGGGAGCTGTTTTTT CASSEAPTGTGELFF TRBV2 - few TRBJ2-2
TGTGCCAGCAGCTTAGGTTTCGGGGGGGAGGCCGAGACCCAGTACTTC CASSLGFGGEAETQYF TRBV7-3 TRBD2 - TRBJ2-5
TGTGCCAGCAGCCTACGAGGGGGACCTAATGAAAAACTGTTTTTT CASSLRGGPNEKLFF TRBV7-3 - - TRBJ1-4
TGTGCCAGCAGTGACCAAATGGCAACGGGCGAGCAGTACTTC CASSDQMATGEQYF TRBV9 - - TRBJ2-7
TGTGCCAGCAGCTTGGAAGGTGCGGGTGTCTACAATGAGCAGTTCTTC CASSLEGAGVYNEQFF TRBV5-4 - - TRBJ2-1
TGTGCCAGCAGTGAAGTGAGAGCAGGTGAAGCTTTCTTT CASSEVRAGEAFF TRBV2 - few TRBJ1-1
TGTGCCAGCAGCGAAGGACTAGCGACCTACAATGAGCAGTTCTTC CASSEGLATYNEQFF TRBV7-9 TRBD2 - TRBJ2-1
TGTGCCAGCAGCCAAGCGAACACCGGGGAGCTGTTTTTT CASSQANTGELFF TRBV3-1/TRBV3-2 - few TRBJ2-2
TGTGCCAGCAGCTTCGCCGGGACAGGGATTAACACCGGGGAGCTGTTTTTT CASSFAGTGINTGELFF TRBV11-2 TRBD1 few TRBJ2-2
TGCGCCAGCAGCCCAGGGAGGCTAGCGGGAGGAGAGACCCAGTACTTC CASSPGRLAGGETQYF TRBV5-1 TRBD2 once TRBJ2-5
TGTGCCAGCAGCTTGAATCTCCTCCCTACTGAAGCTTTCTTT CASSLNLLPTEAFF TRBV5-6 - many TRBJ1-1
TGTGCCAGCAGCCAAGTCGGGGTAACGAACACCGGGGAGCTGTTTTTT CASSQVGVTNTGELFF TRBV4-2 - - TRBJ2-2
TGCAGCGCTATGGGACTAGCGGGGGTGTCCTACAATGAGCAGTTCTTC CSAMGLAGVSYNEQFF TRBV29-1 TRBD2 - TRBJ2-1
TGTGCCAGCAGTGAAGTAGGTGTGGAGAACACCGGGGAGCTGTTTTTT CASSEVGVENTGELFF TRBV2 - - TRBJ2-2
TGCGCCAGCAACCTACAGAACACCGGGGAGCTGTTTTTT CASNLQNTGELFF TRBV5-1 - - TRBJ2-2
TGCGCCAGCAGCCGACACCAGGGCTCCGGCTCCTACAATGAGCAGTTCTTC CASSRHQGSGSYNEQFF TRBV4-1 - - TRBJ2-1
TGTGCCAGCAGCCTCTCCGGGACATCTAACTATGGCTACACCTTC CASSLSGTSNYGYTF TRBV5-4 - few TRBJ1-2
TGCGCCAGCAGCTTTTACAGAGGGCACAATGAGCAGTTCTTC CASSFYRGHNEQFF TRBV5-1 - - TRBJ2-1
TGTGCCAGCAGTTTAACGGGGACAGGGAAAGCTTTCTTT CASSLTGTGKAFF TRBV12-3/TRBV12-4 TRBD1 - TRBJ1-1
TGTGCCAGCTCACCCAACCAGGGGAGCACAGATACGCAGTATTTT CASSPNQGSTDTQYF TRBV18 - - TRBJ2-3
TGTGCCAGCAGTGATTTGGGGACAGGCCTTCCGATGCAGTACTTC CASSDLGTGLPMQYF TRBV25-1 TRBD1 - TRBJ2-7
TGTGCCAGCAGAGGAACAGGGAGAAACACCATATATTTT CASRGTGRNTIYF TRBV6-5 - - TRBJ1-3
TGTGCCAGAATACCGACAGGCAGCTCTGGAAACACCATATATTTT CARIPTGSSGNTIYF TRBV6-4 - - TRBJ1-3
TGCAGCGGAAGGGGTGACAGGGACGAGCAGTACTTC CSGRGDRDEQYF TRBV29-1 TRBD1 - TRBJ2-7
TGCGCCAGCAGCTTCGACTCACGCAATCAGCCCCAGCATTTT CASSFDSRNQPQHF TRBV5-1 - - TRBJ1-5
TGCAGCGTGGGACGGGGAAACACCATATATTTT CSVGRGNTIYF TRBV29-1 - - TRBJ1-3
TGTGCCAGTAGGGGGGGCGCGCATGAAAAACTGTTTTTT CASRGGAHEKLFF TRBV19 - - TRBJ1-4
TGTGCCAGCAGCTTACAGGTCGGGGACTATGGCTACACCTTC CASSLQVGDYGYTF TRBV7-2 - - TRBJ1-2
TGTGCCAGCAGTGAGCAGGGTAGCTATGGCTACACCTTC CASSEQGSYGYTF TRBV2 - - TRBJ1-2
TGTGCCAGCAGCCAGGGGTTCAGGGGGGGAGGCTACACCTTC CASSQGFRGGGYTF TRBV4-2 TRBD1 - TRBJ1-2
TGTGCCAGCAGACCCGGGCAGGGGACCCAGTACTTC CASRPGQGTQYF TRBV3-1/TRBV3-2 - - TRBJ2-5
TGTGCCAGCAGTTTCGCGGGTCAGCCCCAGCATTTT CASSFAGQPQHF TRBV12-3/TRBV12-4 - - TRBJ1-5
TGTGCCAGCAGCGCCACCAGAAACACCGGGGAGCTGTTTTTT CASSATRNTGELFF TRBV7-3 - - TRBJ2-2
TGTGCCAGCAGCCCCGTGGCCAGCTACACCTTC CASSPVASYTF TRBV12-3/TRBV12-4 - - TRBJ1-2
TGTGCCAGCACGGTGACGAACACCGGGGAGCTGTTTTTT CASTVTNTGELFF TRBV6-5 - - TRBJ2-2
TGCAGTGCTAGTCAGGGGGCGCGGGGAGCTTTCTTT CSASQGARGAFF TRBV20-1 TRBD1 - TRBJ1-1
TGTGCCAGCAGTTACTCGAGCCTAGCGGGGGTCCAAGAGACCCAGTACTTC CASSYSSLAGVQETQYF TRBV6-8 TRBD2 - TRBJ2-5
TGTGCCAGCAGTCCGACAGCCCACTCTGGAAACACCATATATTTT CASSPTAHSGNTIYF TRBV6-5 - - TRBJ1-3
TGTGCCAGCAGTTACCCCCCCTCAGGGGATCGAGAAAAACTGTTTTTT CASSYPPSGDREKLFF TRBV11-2 - few TRBJ1-4
TGTGCCAGCAGCCAAGTGGGGGGTTTGGGCACTGAAGCTTTCTTT CASSQVGGLGTEAFF TRBV3-1/TRBV3-2 - - TRBJ1-1
TGTGCCAGCAGCCCCGGGCTCCGGGTGGGCACTGAAGCTTTCTTT CASSPGLRVGTEAFF TRBV27 - - TRBJ1-1
TGTGCCAGCAGTGGGGCATATAATTCACCCCTCCACTTT CASSGAYNSPLHF TRBV9 - - TRBJ1-6
TGTGCCAGCAGCCCTGGAACAGGGGATCGGGGTAATGGCTACACCTTC CASSPGTGDRGNGYTF TRBV3-1/TRBV3-2 TRBD1 - TRBJ1-2